This T cell receptor (beta chain) originates from a study of blood T cell repertoires in COVID-19. Study-level background: Sites in the United States, Italy and Spain provided acute and convalescent COVID-19 samples.

Data came from immunoSEQ multiplex PCR; TCRdb stores just in-frame clones and leaves some out. The sample carries hundreds of thousands of clones, about 89% recorded once. The receptor comes from a woman aged 30 to 39 with COVID-19, enrolled during active disease. Sequencing used peripheral blood.

The CDR3 sequence is CATSDRVTSGGYYEQYF. The CDR3 coding sequence is TGTGCCACCAGTGACCGAGTGACTAGCGGGGGATACTACGAGCAGTACTTC. This chain connects TRBV24-1 to TRBJ2-7, with 12 bases aligning to TRBD2. With 4 bases clipped from V and 3 bases from J, the junction kept 9 bases outside the gene matches. The germline CDR1 and CDR2 sequences are KGHDR and SFDVKD. This CDR3 spans 17 amino acids.